The present entry profiles one TCR beta chain with its context. The data are from a study of blood T cell repertoires in COVID-19. This CDR3 is 15 amino acids long. Trimming shortened V by 6 bases and J by 5 bases, and 17 bases separated the two germline ends. The germline gives CDR1 MNHEY, CDR2 SVGEGT. Measured with immunoSEQ multiplex PCR; TCRdb has only the in-frame clones, and not every one. The data contain roughly 89,000 clones, 80% of them singletons. Sequencing was carried out using peripheral blood. This sequence was found in a woman in her 70s with acute or convalescent COVID-19. The V call is TRBV6-2 or TRBV6-3, the J call TRBJ1-5; D is perhaps TRBD1 (6 bases). CDR3 loop: CASSHRDTIYQPQHF. The CDR3 region has the DNA TGTGCCAGCAGCCACCGGGACACAATATATCAGCCCCAGCATTTT.